This entry lists 27 T cell receptor beta chains sequenced from one sample in a study of blood T cells in healthy people across ages. Sample-barcoded 5' priming and a J-beta primer mix drove a second PCR of roughly 6 to 12 cycles. From the 5' RACE reads, TCRdb called clonotypes with MiXCR, one entry per CDR3 protein. The sample contains about 800,000 distinct CDR3 sequences, approximately 25% of which appear only once. These data are also associated with another study on T cells of mothers and their children.

Material for sequencing was blood. Receptors were obtained from a boy aged 5-17 years in good health.

This clonotype was counted many times. This chain links TRBV28 with TRBJ2-3, with D possibly being TRBD1 or TRBD2 (6 bases each). V lost 3 bases and J lost 2, with 12 bases in between. Germline V gene lookup returns CDR1 MDHEN and CDR2 SYDVKM. This CDR3 contains 15 residues. CDR3 nucleotide sequence: TGTGCCAGCAGTTTGGGGGGCCCCTCCACAGATACGCAGTATTTT. Protein sequence: CASSLGGPSTDTQYF.

The chain employs TRBV20-1 and TRBJ2-5; D remains unclear. The end of the DNA is better explained by TRBJ2-7, so the J call may be wrong. Germline V CDR1 and CDR2: DFQATT, SNEGSKA (reference sequence). The CDR3 is made up of 13 amino acids. CDR3 coding DNA: TGCAGTGCTAGATTAGCAGCTAACTACGAGCAGTACTTC. Amino acid sequence: CSARLAANYEQYF.

The chain couples TRBV2 to TRBJ2-5; the D gene is possibly TRBD1 (7 bases). The J call could be wrong; TRBJ2-7 is a better fit for the DNA end. Germline lookup yields CDR1 SNHLY and CDR2 FYNNEI. CDR3 size: 13 residues. CDR3 in amino acids: CASGGDSLPEQYF. The CDR3 region has the DNA TGTGCCAGCGGAGGGGACAGTCTTCCCGAGCAGTACTTC.

This clonotype showed up just a few times. One end of the junction fails to match germline, which may point to a read error. V and J are TRBV7-9 and TRBJ2-7, with D possibly matching TRBD1 (5 bases). The CDR3 has 13 amino acids. Per germline, CDR1 SEHNR and CDR2 FQNEAQ (reference sequence). Here the CDR3 reads CASSPRVSDEQYF. In DNA, the CDR3 is TGTGCCAGCAGCCCCAGGGTCTCCGACGAGCAGTACTTC.

The chain combines TRBV28 with TRBJ1-1, with unresolved D. V was clipped by 5 bases and J by 6 bases, with 19 bases between them. CDR3 length: 15 residues. Germline-derived CDR1 and CDR2 are MDHEN and SYDVKM. Here the CDR3 reads CASSVGHTFSAEAFF. The CDR3 bases are TGTGCCAGCAGTGTTGGCCATACCTTTAGCGCTGAAGCTTTCTTT.

This clonotype appeared a few times. The CDR3, as DNA: TGCAGCGTTGCGGGGGTAGCGGGAAACACCGGGGAGCTGTTTTTT. Translated, it gives CSVAGVAGNTGELFF. The chain is built from TRBV29-1 and TRBJ2-2, with TRBD2 matching 8 bases. Germline CDR1 is SQVTM and CDR2 is ANQGSEA. This CDR3 has 15 residues. With V trimmed by 4 bases and J by 2 bases, 6 bases remained unmatched.

The chain combines TRBV28 with TRBJ2-5, with D possibly being TRBD2 (6 bases). The CDR3 totals 12 residues. Germline-derived CDR1 and CDR2 are MDHEN and SYDVKM. V was pared by 7 bases and J by 11 bases, with 17 bases between. The CDR3 DNA reads TGTGCCAGCAAGTGGGAGGTGGGTGAGCAGTACTTC. Translating gives CASKWEVGEQYF. Full variable domain (rest looked up from reference TRBV28 and TRBJ2-5): DVKVTQSSRYLVKRTGEKVFLECVQDMDHENMFWYRQDPGLGLRLIYFSYDVKMKEKGDIPEGYSVSREKKERFSLILESASTNQTSMYLCASKWEVGEQYFGPGTRLLVL.

V is TRBV20-1 and J is TRBJ2-5; D uncertain. With the DNA end fitting TRBJ2-1 better, the J assignment may be wrong. The CDR3 is 14 amino acids. The germline CDR1 and CDR2 sequences are DFQATT and SNEGSKA (reference sequence). CDR3 protein: CSARQVTLLGEQFF. As DNA, the CDR3 is TGCAGTGCTAGACAGGTCACCCTCCTAGGGGAGCAGTTCTTC.

A remark on this clonotype: A junction boundary mismatches the germline segment, possibly from a read error. The chain has TRBV20-1 and TRBJ2-7, with D perhaps TRBD2 (5 bases). The CDR3 extends over 15 amino acids. CDR1 is DFQATT and CDR2 is SNEGSKA in the germline V gene (reference sequence). The CDR3 region has the DNA TGCAGTACTAGAGAGCTTGCGGCCAGCTCCTACGAGCAGTACTTC. As protein: CSTRELAASSYEQYF.

V is TRBV4-3 and J is TRBJ2-2; D is unresolved. V gave up 3 bases and J gave up 6 bases, with 11 bases separating them. Per the germline V gene, CDR1 is LGHNA and CDR2 is YSLEER. The CDR3 contains 14 residues. The CDR3 nucleotides read TGCGCCAGCAGCCACGAGCTCCCTCCCGGGGAGCTGTTTTTT. This encodes CASSHELPPGELFF.

This chain connects TRBV5-1 to TRBJ2-3; D not resolved. V lost 4 bases and J 6 bases, leaving 12 bases between the germline ends. The CDR3 is made up of 13 amino acids. CDR1 is SGHRS and CDR2 is YFSETQ in the germline V gene. The CDR3 protein is CASSGARKDTQYF. The CDR3 DNA sequence: TGCGCCAGCAGCGGCGCTCGGAAGGATACGCAGTATTTT.

The chain joins TRBV14 to TRBJ2-1; 10 nucleotides align to TRBD2. The germline V gene encodes CDR1 SGHDN and CDR2 FVKESK. Germline trimming cut 4 bases from V and 8 bases from J; bases unmatched to any gene: 17. There are 18 residues in the CDR3. CDR3 sequence: CASSPRQGQGLASYEQFF. In nucleotides, the CDR3 is TGTGCCAGCAGCCCCCGACAGGGGCAGGGACTAGCGTCCTATGAGCAGTTCTTC. Filled out from reference TRBV14 and TRBJ2-1, the complete variable domain reads EAGVTQFPSHSVIEKGQTVTLRCDPISGHDNLYWYRRVMGKEIKFLLHFVKESKQDESGMPNNRFLAERTGGTYSTLKVQPAELEDSGVYFCASSPRQGQGLASYEQFFGPGTRLTVL.

This chain uses TRBV29-1 with TRBJ2-1; no reliable D call. V gave up 5 bases and J gave up 4 bases, with 9 bases separating them. Germline V gives CDR1 SQVTM, CDR2 ANQGSEA. This CDR3 is built from 12 residues. The CDR3 nucleotides are TGCAGCGTTAGTGAGCTGTACAATGAGCAGTTCTTC. It encodes CSVSELYNEQFF.

This clonotype appeared a few times. The chain uses TRBV25-1 and TRBJ2-7, with 9 positions matching TRBD1. V lost 6 bases, J lost 2 bases, and 2 bases stayed unmatched. CDR1 is MGHDK and CDR2 is SYGVNS in the germline V gene. The length of the CDR3 is 13 residues. The chain's CDR3 is CASSDRGAYEQYF. The CDR3 DNA sequence: TGTGCCAGCAGCGACAGGGGGGCCTACGAGCAGTACTTC.

V gene TRBV3-1 combines with J gene TRBJ2-1; TRBD2 matches 8 bases. This CDR3 spans 15 amino acids. With 4 bases clipped from V and 6 bases from J, the junction kept 8 bases outside the gene matches. CDR1 LGHDT and CDR2 YNNKEL come from the germline V gene (reference sequence). The CDR3 region has the DNA TGTGCCAGCAGCCTAGCGGGACTAGAGTTCAATGAGCAGTTCTTC. Translated: CASSLAGLEFNEQFF.

This chain links TRBV5-1 with TRBJ2-3, with a possible D match to TRBD1 (5 bases). The V end lost 3 bases, the J end lost 4 bases, and 12 bases lay between the germline ends. Germline CDR1 reads SGHRS; CDR2 reads YFSETQ. The CDR3 consists of 14 residues. CDR3 residues: CASSSTLQADTQYF. CDR3 nucleotides: TGCGCCAGCAGCTCCACCCTACAGGCAGATACGCAGTATTTT.

The V gene is TRBV3-1, the J gene TRBJ2-7; 9 bases align to TRBD1. CDR1 is LGHDT, CDR2 YNNKEL, per germline (reference sequence). This CDR3 has 16 amino acids. V was pared by 4 bases and J by 2 bases, with 9 bases of the junction left unmatched. The CDR3 reads CASSRLRTGVPYEQYF. CDR3 DNA: TGTGCCAGCAGCCGGCTGAGGACAGGGGTACCCTACGAGCAGTACTTC.

The V call is TRBV30, the J call TRBJ1-1; perhaps TRBD1 as D (5 bases). Trimming removed 5 bases at V and 0 bases at J, with 13 bases between. The CDR3 sequence is 14 residues long. Germline V lookup: CDR1 GTSNPN, CDR2 SVGIG (reference sequence). As DNA, the CDR3 is TGTGCCTGGGTAAAGGGACCCATGAACACTGAAGCTTTCTTT. It translates to CAWVKGPMNTEAFF.

The V call is TRBV4-3, the J call TRBJ1-2; D is unclear. This CDR3 contains 13 residues. Trimming cost V 0 bases and J 6 bases, with 8 bases left between them. Germline V gene data show CDR1 as LGHNA and CDR2 as YSLEER. The CDR3 reads CASSQDLPDGYTF. CDR3 bases: TGCGCCAGCAGCCAAGATCTCCCGGATGGCTACACCTTC.

This clonotype was counted only a few times. The rearrangement joins TRBV20-1 to TRBJ2-3, with D hard to call. Trimming took 3 bases from V and 0 from J, leaving 10 bases between them. The V gene's germline CDR1 is DFQATT and CDR2 SNEGSKA (reference sequence). This CDR3 region has 14 residues. In DNA form, the CDR3 reads TGCAGTGCTAGGAAACGATATAGCACAGATACGCAGTATTTT. This encodes CSARKRYSTDTQYF.

The gene calls are TRBV18 and TRBJ2-1; 8 bases match TRBD2. The ends lost 2 bases at V and 0 bases at J; junction bases unmatched: 9. CDR3 length: 18 residues. CDR1 and CDR2 (germline): KGHSH, LQKENI. Here the CDR3 DNA reads TGTGCCAGCTCACCAACCAGCGGGGGCACCCTCTCCTACAATGAGCAGTTCTTC. Translating it yields CASSPTSGGTLSYNEQFF. Based on the CDR3 plus reference TRBV18 and TRBJ2-1, the full variable domain is NAGVMQNPRHLVRRRGQEARLRCSPMKGHSHVYWYRQLPEEGLKFMVYLQKENIIDESGMPKERFSAEFPKEGPSILRIQQVVRGDSAAYFCASSPTSGGTLSYNEQFFGPGTRLTVL.

This clonotype turned up a few times. The chain links TRBV20-1 to TRBJ2-6; no clear D. Between the trimmed V and J ends, which lost 5 bases and 4 bases, there was a span of 15 bases. The V gene's germline CDR1 is DFQATT and CDR2 SNEGSKA (reference sequence). The CDR3 loop spans 15 amino acids. CDR3 in amino acids: CSASAQGRGANVLTF. In DNA form, the CDR3 reads TGCAGTGCTTCGGCGCAAGGGCGCGGGGCCAACGTCCTGACTTTC.

This clonotype was observed a handful of times. This chain connects TRBV20-1 to TRBJ2-7; 10 nucleotides match TRBD2. The CDR3 contains 13 residues. After removal of 4 bases from V and 5 bases from J, the junction contained 5 bases not matched to a gene. Germline CDR1 and CDR2: DFQATT and SNEGSKA (reference sequence). The CDR3 sequence: CSANLAGVNEQYF. The DNA for the CDR3 is TGCAGTGCTAATCTAGCGGGAGTGAACGAGCAGTACTTC.

This clonotype was recorded at least ten times. The V call is TRBV27, the J call TRBJ1-6; 7 bases are shared with TRBD1. Per the germline V gene, CDR1 is MNHEY and CDR2 is SMNVEV (reference sequence). V gave up 8 bases and J gave up 7 bases; unmatched junction bases: 11. The CDR3 runs to 15 residues. This CDR3 reads CASRLGGGHNSPLHF. The CDR3 bases are TGTGCCAGCCGCCTCGGAGGGGGCCACAATTCACCCCTCCACTTT.

CDR3 nucleotides: TGCAGTGCAACAGAAGCCCCAAAAAACATTCAGTACTTC. It codes for CSATEAPKNIQYF. The rearrangement joins TRBV20-1 to TRBJ2-4; D gene unclear. The CDR3 runs to 13 residues. Germline-derived CDR1 and CDR2 are DFQATT and SNEGSKA (reference sequence). V was shortened by 6 bases and J by 4 bases, with 13 bases between the two germline ends.

In its sample, this clonotype was seen a few times. The chain is built from TRBV29-1 and TRBJ2-1; 7 nucleotides agree with TRBD2. CDR3 length: 13 residues. Germline V lookup: CDR1 SQVTM, CDR2 ANQGSEA. Unmatched junction bases numbered 8, after V lost 5 bases and J lost 7 bases. CDR3 region: CSVSPRLANEQFF. DNA for the CDR3: TGCAGCGTTTCCCCCAGACTAGCTAATGAGCAGTTCTTC.

This clonotype was detected only a few times. The chain combines TRBV29-1 with TRBJ2-5; no firm D call. Germline V gives CDR1 SQVTM, CDR2 ANQGSEA. Trimming removed 0 bases from V and 10 bases from J, with 9 bases in between. The CDR3 has 11 amino acids. This CDR3 is CSVEDLGVQYF. In DNA, the CDR3 is TGCAGCGTTGAAGATCTAGGTGTCCAGTACTTC. The variable domain in full, with the rest retrieved from reference TRBV29-1 and TRBJ2-5, is SAVISQKPSRDICQRGTSLTIQCQVDSQVTMMFWYRQQPGQSLTLIATANQGSEATYESGFVIDKFPISRPNLTFSTLTVSNMSPEDSSIYLCSVEDLGVQYFGPGTRLLVL.